The 8 T cell receptor beta chains in this list originate from one sample, sequenced in a study of blood T cell repertoires in COVID-19. Produced via immunoSEQ multiplex PCR; TCRdb's table is partial and in-frame only. The repertoire holds about 58,000 clones, with over 70% as singletons. The sample was peripheral blood. These receptors came from a human donor in a cohort sampled during active COVID-19.

The chain employs TRBV7-2 and TRBJ1-2; 7 bases line up with TRBD1. Germline assignment: CDR1 SGHTA and CDR2 FQGNSA. V shed 4 bases, J shed 4 bases, and the junction held 12 bases outside the gene matches. This CDR3 comprises 16 residues. The CDR3: CASSSSGTALIYGYTF. CDR3 nucleotide sequence: TGTGCCAGCAGCTCCTCCGGGACAGCCCTTATCTATGGCTACACCTTC. The full variable domain, rest sourced from reference TRBV7-2 and TRBJ1-2, is GAGVSQSPSNKVTEKGKDVELRCDPISGHTALYWYRQSLGQGLEFLIYFQGNSAPDKSGLPSDRFSAERTGGSVSTLTIQRTQQEDSAVYLCASSSSGTALIYGYTFGSGTRLTVV.

The chain recombines TRBV30 with TRBJ2-5; a possible D gene is TRBD1 (5 bases). The CDR3 sequence is 12 residues long. Germline V gives CDR1 GTSNPN, CDR2 SVGIG (reference sequence). V was clipped by 3 bases and J by 1 base, with 6 bases between them. The CDR3 region has the DNA TGTGCCTGGAGCCAGGGCCAAGAGACCCAGTACTTC. Encoded protein: CAWSQGQETQYF.

The chain links TRBV5-1 to TRBJ2-5, with TRBD2 identical over 8 bases. Trimming at V came to 4 bases and at J to 0 bases, leaving 5 bases not matched to a gene. The CDR3 totals 15 residues. CDR1 and CDR2 (germline): SGHRS, YFSETQ. The CDR3 DNA reads TGCGCCAGCAGCCCGGGAGGGGGGCACCAAGAGACCCAGTACTTC. Protein sequence: CASSPGGGHQETQYF.

This chain connects TRBV7-2 to TRBJ1-2, with TRBD1 matching over 10 bases. Trimming cost V 7 bases and J 5 bases; bases outside gene matches: 7. The CDR3 spans 14 residues. Germline V lookup: CDR1 SGHTA, CDR2 FQGNSA. The CDR3 DNA reads TGTGCCAGCACCCGACAGGGGGCGGATTATGGCTACACCTTC. Its protein is CASTRQGADYGYTF.

This chain joins TRBV3-1 (or the pseudogene TRBV3-2) and TRBJ1-1; a possible D gene is TRBD1 (5 bases). Germline V gene lookup returns CDR1 LGHDT and CDR2 YNNKEL (reference sequence). The CDR3 runs to 16 residues. Between the trimmed V and J ends, which lost 1 base and 0 bases, there was a span of 12 bases. CDR3 sequence: CASSQGLGGMNTEAFF. As DNA, the CDR3 is TGTGCCAGCAGCCAAGGACTTGGGGGGATGAACACTGAAGCTTTCTTT.

This clone turned up a few times. This chain connects TRBV2 to TRBJ1-1, with D unclear. The ends were cut back, 6 bases at V and 1 base at J, with 9 bases in the middle. This CDR3 has 13 residues. CDR1 is SNHLY and CDR2 is FYNNEI in the germline V gene. CDR3 loop: CASRTQENTEAFF. CDR3 bases: TGTGCCAGCAGAACCCAGGAGAACACTGAAGCTTTCTTT.

In its sample, this clone was seen once. The genes are TRBV28 and TRBJ2-7; TRBD1 aligns across 8 bases. Trimming cost V 5 bases and J 0 bases; bases outside gene matches: 9. Germline CDR1 MDHEN, CDR2 SYDVKM. This CDR3 spans 16 amino acids. CDR3 DNA sequence: TGTGCCAGCAGTACCTTCGGACAGGGATTCTCCTACGAGCAGTACTTC. Translation gives CASSTFGQGFSYEQYF.

V gene TRBV7-9 combines with J gene TRBJ2-5; 8 bases agree with TRBD2. The CDR3 totals 16 residues. Germline V gives CDR1 SEHNR, CDR2 FQNEAQ (reference sequence). J gave up 5 bases and V 4 bases, and 12 bases lay outside the gene matches. This CDR3 reads CASSWRAPREVETQYF. The CDR3 DNA reads TGTGCCAGCAGCTGGCGGGCTCCGCGGGAGGTGGAGACCCAGTACTTC.